What follows are 20 T cell receptor beta chains derived from one specimen sequenced in a study of PD-1 blockade in classical Hodgkin lymphoma. Assay used: immunoSEQ multiplex PCR; TCRdb lists only in-frame clones, some missing. Here the sample spans 90,000 to 120,000 clones, nearly 90% being singletons. Exposure to brentuximab vedotin varied, and each patient had relapsed following autologous stem cell transplantation. The material sequenced was peripheral blood mononuclear cells (PBMCs), taken before the second cycle of nivolumab. The receptors were sampled from a human donor with classical Hodgkin lymphoma.

CDR3: CASSFVGTYEQYF. CDR3 DNA sequence: TGTGCCAGCAGTTTCGTAGGGACTTACGAGCAGTACTTC. This chain uses TRBV28 with TRBJ2-7; possible D gene TRBD2, 6 bases. The CDR3 loop spans 13 amino acids. V shed 3 bases and J shed 4 bases, with 10 bases lying between them. Germline V gene data show CDR1 as MDHEN and CDR2 as SYDVKM.

This chain connects TRBV18 to TRBJ2-2, with TRBD1 identical over 10 bases. This CDR3 spans 17 amino acids. The germline V gene has CDR1 KGHSH and CDR2 LQKENI. V was clipped by 2 bases and J by 7 bases; unmatched bases: 10. The chain's CDR3 is CASSPYGTGDVDGELFF. In DNA form, the CDR3 reads TGTGCCAGCTCACCATACGGGACAGGGGACGTCGACGGGGAGCTGTTTTTT. The whole variable domain, filled in from reference TRBV18 and TRBJ2-2, reads NAGVMQNPRHLVRRRGQEARLRCSPMKGHSHVYWYRQLPEEGLKFMVYLQKENIIDESGMPKERFSAEFPKEGPSILRIQQVVRGDSAAYFCASSPYGTGDVDGELFFGEGSRLTVL.

The chain has TRBV30 and TRBJ2-7, with 10 bases that match TRBD2. Germline CDR1 and CDR2: GTSNPN and SVGIG (reference sequence). This CDR3 region has 15 residues. V gave up 1 base and J gave up 7 bases; unmatched junction bases: 10. The CDR3 DNA follows: TGTGCCTGGAGTGCCGTAGGACTAGCGGCACCGGAGCAGTACTTC. Its protein product is CAWSAVGLAAPEQYF.

The rearrangement joins TRBV27 to TRBJ2-7, with TRBD1 identical over 8 bases. The CDR3 runs 14 residues. Per the germline V gene, CDR1 is MNHEY and CDR2 is SMNVEV (reference sequence). Unmatched junction bases numbered 6, after V lost 6 bases and J lost 2 bases. CDR3 sequence (DNA): TGTGCCAGCAGAGGGGACAGGCCTCCCTACGAGCAGTACTTC. Translation gives CASRGDRPPYEQYF.

The chain carries TRBV19 and TRBJ2-2; D may be TRBD2 (5 bases). This CDR3 contains 15 residues. CDR1 is LNHDA and CDR2 is SQIVND in the germline V gene (reference sequence). V gave up 3 bases and J gave up 8 bases, with 16 bases separating them. The CDR3 bases are TGTGCCAGTAGTATGTGGCTAACTAGTAGGGGGGAGCTGTTTTTT. Translation gives CASSMWLTSRGELFF.

The chain combines TRBV10-3 with TRBJ2-7; D unresolved. CDR3 length: 14 amino acids. The V gene lost 7 bases and the J gene lost 0 bases, with 13 bases spanning the gap. Germline CDR1 reads ENHRY; CDR2 reads SYGVKD. The CDR3 here is CAIKKDSHSYEQYF. The CDR3, as DNA: TGTGCCATCAAAAAAGACTCTCACTCCTACGAGCAGTACTTC.

The gene calls are TRBV6-6 and TRBJ1-4; possibly TRBD1 for D (6 bases). There are 16 residues in the CDR3. Germline values: CDR1 MNHNY, CDR2 SVGAGI (reference sequence). V was clipped by 5 bases and J by 3 bases, with 16 bases between them. CDR3 protein: CASSTQGIVANEKLFF. As DNA, the CDR3 is TGTGCCAGCAGTACCCAGGGGATCGTGGCTAATGAAAAACTGTTTTTT.

This chain joins TRBV18 and TRBJ2-5, with unresolved D. The better agreement between TRBJ2-7 and the DNA end casts doubt on the J call. This CDR3 has 11 amino acids. CDR1 is KGHSH, CDR2 LQKENI, per germline. The CDR3 sequence is CASSPLDEQYF. The CDR3 DNA is TGTGCCAGCTCACCACTCGACGAGCAGTACTTC.

This clone appeared once. The V and J genes are TRBV20-1 and TRBJ2-7; D is unclear. CDR1 and CDR2 (germline): DFQATT, SNEGSKA (reference sequence). Trimming took 4 bases from V and 11 from J, leaving 12 bases between them. CDR3 length: 10 amino acids. CDR3 residues: CSAKNSGEYF. DNA of the CDR3: TGCAGTGCTAAAAACAGTGGGGAGTACTTC.

This clone was picked up one time. The genes are TRBV12-5 and TRBJ2-2, with D uncertain. The CDR3 contains 18 residues. Deletions cut 0 bases from V and 2 bases from J, with 16 bases between. Germline assignment: CDR1 LGHNT and CDR2 FRNRAP. The CDR3 sequence is CASGLVKSWAGNTGELFF. The CDR3 DNA sequence: TGTGCTAGTGGTTTGGTAAAATCGTGGGCAGGTAACACCGGGGAGCTGTTTTTT.

The chain couples TRBV7-9 to TRBJ1-1, with D possibly being TRBD1 (5 bases). In germline, CDR1 is SEHNR, CDR2 FQNEAQ (reference sequence). This CDR3 is built from 14 residues. Trimming stripped 1 base from V and 6 bases from J, with 12 bases between. The CDR3 is CASSLVGRGAEAFF. CDR3 sequence (DNA): TGTGCCAGCAGCTTAGTAGGCCGGGGGGCTGAAGCTTTCTTT. The whole variable domain, remainder taken from reference TRBV7-9 and TRBJ1-1, is DTGVSQNPRHKITKRGQNVTFRCDPISEHNRLYWYRQTLGQGPEFLTYFQNEAQLEKSRLLSDRFSAERPKGSFSTLEIQRTEQGDSAMYLCASSLVGRGAEAFFGQGTRLTVV.

J is TRBJ1-3 and V is TRBV9; TRBD1 matches 7 bases. CDR1 SGDLS and CDR2 YYNGEE come from the germline V gene. This CDR3 has 15 amino acids. Unmatched junction bases numbered 3, after V lost 3 bases and J lost 0 bases. The CDR3 coding sequence is TGTGCCAGCAGCGCCGGACAGGCCTCTGGAAACACCATATATTTT. It encodes CASSAGQASGNTIYF.

The chain links TRBV6-6 to TRBJ2-1, with D tentatively TRBD2 (6 bases). The ends were cut back, 5 bases at V and 1 base at J, with 15 bases in the middle. The CDR3 totals 16 residues. Germline assignment: CDR1 MNHNY and CDR2 SVGAGI (reference sequence). The CDR3 nucleotides read TGTGCCAGCAGTAAAGGAGCGGGCCCGTCCTACAATGAGCAGTTCTTC. Residues: CASSKGAGPSYNEQFF.

This chain uses TRBV30 with TRBJ2-5; D is unclear. The germline CDR1 and CDR2 sequences are GTSNPN and SVGIG (reference sequence). This CDR3 is built from 15 residues. The V and J ends lost 1 base and 1 base respectively, with 13 bases between them. CDR3 amino acids: CAWSGQHRVQETQYF. The CDR3 DNA reads as TGTGCCTGGAGTGGCCAACACCGGGTCCAAGAGACCCAGTACTTC.

The chain uses TRBV10-3 and TRBJ1-1; D is unresolved. The CDR3 is 13 residues long. The germline gives CDR1 ENHRY, CDR2 SYGVKD. V dropped 1 base and J dropped 10 bases, with 13 bases sitting between them. CDR3 in DNA: TGTGCCATCAGTGAGTATCCGGATGAGGGAGCTTTCTTT. Amino acid sequence: CAISEYPDEGAFF.

The V gene is TRBV7-2, the J gene TRBJ1-2, with D perhaps TRBD1 (6 bases). V was clipped by 0 bases and J by 6 bases, with 11 bases between them. Germline CDR1 reads SGHTA; CDR2 reads FQGNSA. The CDR3 length is 14 residues. CDR3 nucleotides: TGTGCCAGCAGCTTAGCCAAGGGGGGGGATGGCTACACCTTC. Its translation: CASSLAKGGDGYTF.

This sequence joins TRBV12-5 and TRBJ2-3; 11 nucleotides align to TRBD2. After removal of 3 bases from V and 4 bases from J, the junction contained 6 bases not matched to a gene. The CDR3 is 16 residues long. CDR1 LGHNT and CDR2 FRNRAP come from the germline V gene. The CDR3 DNA follows: TGTGCTAGTGGTTTAAGGGCTAGCGGGAGGTCAGATACGCAGTATTTT. This sequence encodes CASGLRASGRSDTQYF.

The chain joins TRBV7-2 to TRBJ2-1; D might be TRBD1 or TRBD2, each matching 7 bases. The CDR3 length is 17 residues. V dropped 1 base and J dropped 4 bases, with 17 bases sitting between them. Germline CDR1 and CDR2: SGHTA and FQGNSA. The CDR3 DNA sequence: TGTGCCAGCAGCTTAGTAGGGACTACAGGGGTTTACAATGAGCAGTTCTTC. It codes for CASSLVGTTGVYNEQFF.

V gene TRBV2 combines with J gene TRBJ2-2; D unresolved. Germline V gives CDR1 SNHLY, CDR2 FYNNEI. The CDR3 spans 16 residues. Trimming pared 0 bases from V and 7 bases from J, leaving 15 bases between. CDR3 region: CASSEAQGSVGGELFF. The DNA for the CDR3 is TGTGCCAGCAGTGAAGCGCAAGGTTCGGTCGGCGGGGAGCTGTTTTTT.

This chain joins TRBV4-1 and TRBJ2-1; D remains ambiguous. Germline V gene sequence: CDR1 MGHRA, CDR2 YSYEKL. Trimming left V 1 base short and J 5 bases short, with 9 bases between. The CDR3 has 14 amino acids. The CDR3 region is CASSQADPNNEQFF. Here the CDR3 DNA reads TGCGCCAGCAGCCAAGCGGACCCCAACAATGAGCAGTTCTTC.